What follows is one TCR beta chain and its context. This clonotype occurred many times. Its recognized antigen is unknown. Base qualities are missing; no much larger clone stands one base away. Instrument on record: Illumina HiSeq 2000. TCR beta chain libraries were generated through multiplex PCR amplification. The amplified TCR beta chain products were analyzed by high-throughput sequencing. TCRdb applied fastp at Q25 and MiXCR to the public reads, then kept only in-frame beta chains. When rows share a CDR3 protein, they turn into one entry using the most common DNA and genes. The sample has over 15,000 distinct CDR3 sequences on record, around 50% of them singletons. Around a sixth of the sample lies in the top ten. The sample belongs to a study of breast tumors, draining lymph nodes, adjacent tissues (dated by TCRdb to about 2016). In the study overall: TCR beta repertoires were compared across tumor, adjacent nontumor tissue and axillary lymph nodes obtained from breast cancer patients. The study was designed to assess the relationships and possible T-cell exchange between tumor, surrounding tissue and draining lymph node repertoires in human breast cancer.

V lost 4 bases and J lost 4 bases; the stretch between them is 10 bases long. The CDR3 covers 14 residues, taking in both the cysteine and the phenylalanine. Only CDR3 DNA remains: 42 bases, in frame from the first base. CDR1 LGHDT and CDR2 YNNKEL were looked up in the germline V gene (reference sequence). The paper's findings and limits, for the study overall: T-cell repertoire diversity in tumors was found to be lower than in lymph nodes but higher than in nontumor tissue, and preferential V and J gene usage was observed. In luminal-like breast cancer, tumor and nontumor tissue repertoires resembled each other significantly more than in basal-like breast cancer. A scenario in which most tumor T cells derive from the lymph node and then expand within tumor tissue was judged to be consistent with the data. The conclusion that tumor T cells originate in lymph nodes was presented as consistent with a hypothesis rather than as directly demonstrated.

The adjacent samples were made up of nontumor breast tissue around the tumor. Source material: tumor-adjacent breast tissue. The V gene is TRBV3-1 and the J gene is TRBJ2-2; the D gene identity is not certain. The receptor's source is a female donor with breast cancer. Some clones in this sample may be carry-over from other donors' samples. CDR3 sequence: CASSPRVGTGELFF. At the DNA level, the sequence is TGTGCCAGCAGCCCCCGGGTCGGCACCGGGGAGCTGTTTTTT.